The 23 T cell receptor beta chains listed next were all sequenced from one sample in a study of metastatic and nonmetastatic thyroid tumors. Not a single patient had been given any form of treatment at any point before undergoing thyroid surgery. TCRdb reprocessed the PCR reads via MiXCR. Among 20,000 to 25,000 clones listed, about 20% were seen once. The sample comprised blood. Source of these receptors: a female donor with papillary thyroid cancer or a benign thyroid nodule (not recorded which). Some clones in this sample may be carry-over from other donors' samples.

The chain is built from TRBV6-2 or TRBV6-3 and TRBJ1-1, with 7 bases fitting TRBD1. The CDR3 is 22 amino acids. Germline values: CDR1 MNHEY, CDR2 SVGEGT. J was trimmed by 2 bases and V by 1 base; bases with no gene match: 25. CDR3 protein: CASSYFRWRVKSTGAENTEAFF. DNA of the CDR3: TGTGCCAGCAGTTACTTTCGATGGCGTGTCAAAAGCACAGGGGCGGAAAACACTGAAGCTTTCTTT.

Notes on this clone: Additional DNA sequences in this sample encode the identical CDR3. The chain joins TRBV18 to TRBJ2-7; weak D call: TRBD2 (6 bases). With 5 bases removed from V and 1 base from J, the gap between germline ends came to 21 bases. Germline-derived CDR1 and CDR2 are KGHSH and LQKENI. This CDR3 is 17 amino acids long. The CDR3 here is CASSTLGTGARSYEQYF. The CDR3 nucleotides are TGTGCCAGCTCAACACTAGGGACGGGAGCCCGATCCTACGAGCAGTACTTC.

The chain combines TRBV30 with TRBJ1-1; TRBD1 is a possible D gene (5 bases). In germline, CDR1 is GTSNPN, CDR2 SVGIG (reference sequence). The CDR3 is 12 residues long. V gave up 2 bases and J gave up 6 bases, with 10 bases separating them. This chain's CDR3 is CAWSPTGPEAFF. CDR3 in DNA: TGTGCCTGGAGTCCTACAGGACCTGAAGCTTTCTTT.

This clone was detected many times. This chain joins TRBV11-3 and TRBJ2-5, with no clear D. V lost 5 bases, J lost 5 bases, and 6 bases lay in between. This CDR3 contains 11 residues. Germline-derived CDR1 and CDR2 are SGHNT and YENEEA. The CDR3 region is CASSPGETQYF. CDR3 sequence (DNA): TGTGCCAGCAGCCCCGGGGAGACCCAGTACTTC.

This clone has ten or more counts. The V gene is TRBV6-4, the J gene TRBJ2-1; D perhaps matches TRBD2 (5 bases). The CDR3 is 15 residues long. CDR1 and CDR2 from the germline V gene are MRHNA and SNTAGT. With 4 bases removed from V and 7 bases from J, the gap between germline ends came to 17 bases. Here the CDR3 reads CASSAVLAPYNEQFF. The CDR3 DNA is TGTGCCAGCAGTGCAGTCCTAGCTCCTTATAATGAGCAGTTCTTC.

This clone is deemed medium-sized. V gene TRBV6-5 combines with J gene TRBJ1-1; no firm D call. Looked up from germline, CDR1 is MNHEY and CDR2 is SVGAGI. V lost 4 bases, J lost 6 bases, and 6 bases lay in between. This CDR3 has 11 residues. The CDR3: CASSSRAEAFF. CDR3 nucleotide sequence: TGTGCCAGCAGTTCTCGAGCTGAAGCTTTCTTT.

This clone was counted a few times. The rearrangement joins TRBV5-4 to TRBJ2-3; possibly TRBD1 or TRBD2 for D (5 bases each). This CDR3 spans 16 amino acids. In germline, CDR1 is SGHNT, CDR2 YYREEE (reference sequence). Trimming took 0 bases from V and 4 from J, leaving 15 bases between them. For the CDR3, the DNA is TGTGCCAGCAGCTTGGCGTTGAGGGGTGAGTCAGATACGCAGTATTTT. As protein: CASSLALRGESDTQYF.

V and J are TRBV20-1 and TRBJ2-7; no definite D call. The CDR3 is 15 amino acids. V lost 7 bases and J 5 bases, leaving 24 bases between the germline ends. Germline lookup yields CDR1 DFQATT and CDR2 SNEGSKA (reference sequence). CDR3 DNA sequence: TGCAGTGAATTGGTGCCTATCATGCAACGGGACGAGCAGTACTTC. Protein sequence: CSELVPIMQRDEQYF.

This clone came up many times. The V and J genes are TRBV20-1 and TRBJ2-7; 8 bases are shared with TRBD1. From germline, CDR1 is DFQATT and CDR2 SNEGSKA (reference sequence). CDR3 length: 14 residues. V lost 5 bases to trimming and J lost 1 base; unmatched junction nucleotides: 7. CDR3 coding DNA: TGCAGTGCTGGGCGGACAGGGAGGTCCTACGAGCAGTACTTC. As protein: CSAGRTGRSYEQYF.

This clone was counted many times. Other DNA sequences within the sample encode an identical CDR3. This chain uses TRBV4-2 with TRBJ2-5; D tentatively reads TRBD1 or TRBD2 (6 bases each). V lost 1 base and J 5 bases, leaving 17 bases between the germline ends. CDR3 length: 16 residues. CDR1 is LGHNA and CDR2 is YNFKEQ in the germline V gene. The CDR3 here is CASSQGGLAFSETQYF. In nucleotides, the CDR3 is TGTGCCAGCAGCCAAGGGGGGCTAGCGTTTTCGGAGACCCAGTACTTC.

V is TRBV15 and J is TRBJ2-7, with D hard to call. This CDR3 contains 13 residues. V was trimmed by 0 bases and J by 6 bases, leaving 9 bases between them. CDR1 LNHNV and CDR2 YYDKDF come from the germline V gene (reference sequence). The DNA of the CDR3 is TGTGCCACCAGCAGAGATGGCACGGGCGAGCAGTACTTC. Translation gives CATSRDGTGEQYF.

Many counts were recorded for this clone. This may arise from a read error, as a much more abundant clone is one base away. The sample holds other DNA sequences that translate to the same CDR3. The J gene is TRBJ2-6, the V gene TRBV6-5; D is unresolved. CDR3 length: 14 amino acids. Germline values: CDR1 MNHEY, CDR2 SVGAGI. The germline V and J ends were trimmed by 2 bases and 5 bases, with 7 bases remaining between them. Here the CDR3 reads CASSYRVRANVLTF. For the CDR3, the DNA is TGTGCCAGCAGTTACAGGGTCAGGGCCAACGTCCTGACTTTC.

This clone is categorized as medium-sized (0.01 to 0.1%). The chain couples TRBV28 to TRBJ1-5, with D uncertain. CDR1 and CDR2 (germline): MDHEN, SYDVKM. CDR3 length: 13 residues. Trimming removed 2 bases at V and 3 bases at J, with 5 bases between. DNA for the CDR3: TGTGCCAGCAGTTTACAGATCAATCAGCCCCAGCATTTT. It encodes CASSLQINQPQHF.

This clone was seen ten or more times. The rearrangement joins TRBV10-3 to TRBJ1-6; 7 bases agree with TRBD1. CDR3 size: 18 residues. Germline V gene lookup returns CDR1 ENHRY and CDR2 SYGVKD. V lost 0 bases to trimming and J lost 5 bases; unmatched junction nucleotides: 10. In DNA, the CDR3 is TGTGCCATCAGTGAGTCAAGGTGGGCAGGGGGACATAATTCACCCCTCCACTTT. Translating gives CAISESRWAGGHNSPLHF.

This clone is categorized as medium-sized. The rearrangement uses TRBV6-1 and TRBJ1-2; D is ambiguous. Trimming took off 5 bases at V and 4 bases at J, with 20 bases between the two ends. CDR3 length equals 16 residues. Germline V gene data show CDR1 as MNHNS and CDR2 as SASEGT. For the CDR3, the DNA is TGTGCCAGCAGTTTTCGAATCCCGGAGGGTTTCTATGGCTACACCTTC. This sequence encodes CASSFRIPEGFYGYTF.

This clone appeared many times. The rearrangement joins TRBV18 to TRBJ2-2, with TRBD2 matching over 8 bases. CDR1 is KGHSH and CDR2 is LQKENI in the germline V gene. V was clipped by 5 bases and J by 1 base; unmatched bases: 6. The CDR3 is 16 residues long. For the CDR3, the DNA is TGTGCCAGCTCAACACAGACTAGCGTGAACACCGGGGAGCTGTTTTTT. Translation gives CASSTQTSVNTGELFF.

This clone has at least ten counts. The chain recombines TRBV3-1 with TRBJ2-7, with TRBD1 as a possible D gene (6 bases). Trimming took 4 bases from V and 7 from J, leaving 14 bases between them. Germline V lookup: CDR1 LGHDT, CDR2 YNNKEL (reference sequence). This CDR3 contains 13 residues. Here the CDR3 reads CASSPYRDTEQYF. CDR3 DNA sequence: TGTGCCAGCAGCCCCTACCGGGACACAGAGCAGTACTTC.

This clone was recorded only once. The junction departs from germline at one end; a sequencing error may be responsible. The CDR3 sequence: CALSVLGDSSHEQYF. The DNA of the CDR3 is TGTGCCTTGAGTGTATTGGGGGATAGCTCCCACGAGCAGTACTTC. The J gene is TRBJ2-7, the V gene TRBV30, with D tentatively TRBD1 or TRBD2 (5 bases each). Germline V gene lookup returns CDR1 GTSNPN and CDR2 SVGIG (reference sequence). The CDR3 runs to 15 residues.

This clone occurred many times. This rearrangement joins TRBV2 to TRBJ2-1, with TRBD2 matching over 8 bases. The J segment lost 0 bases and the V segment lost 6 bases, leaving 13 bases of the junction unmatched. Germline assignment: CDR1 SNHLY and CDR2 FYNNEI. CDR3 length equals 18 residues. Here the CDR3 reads CASSATLAASSSYNEQFF. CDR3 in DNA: TGTGCCAGCAGCGCGACACTAGCGGCTTCGTCCTCCTACAATGAGCAGTTCTTC.

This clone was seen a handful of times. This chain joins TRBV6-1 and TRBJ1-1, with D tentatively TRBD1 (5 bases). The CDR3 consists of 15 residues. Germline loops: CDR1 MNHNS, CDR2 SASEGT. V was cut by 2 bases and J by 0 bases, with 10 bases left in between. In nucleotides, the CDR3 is TGTGCCAGCAGTGAATCGACAGAGATGAACACTGAAGCTTTCTTT. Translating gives CASSESTEMNTEAFF.

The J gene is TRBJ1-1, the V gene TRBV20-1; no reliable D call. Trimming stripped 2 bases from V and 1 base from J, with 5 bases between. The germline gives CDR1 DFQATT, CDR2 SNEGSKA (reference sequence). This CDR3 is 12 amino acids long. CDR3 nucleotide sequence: TGCAGTGCTAGATACGGGAACACTGAAGCTTTCTTT. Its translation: CSARYGNTEAFF.

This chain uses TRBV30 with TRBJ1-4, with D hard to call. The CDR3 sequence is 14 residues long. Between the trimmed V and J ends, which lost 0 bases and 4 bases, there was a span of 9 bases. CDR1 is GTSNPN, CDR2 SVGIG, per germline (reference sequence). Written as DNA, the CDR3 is TGTGCCTGGAGTGTAGGTCGAATTAATGAAAAACTGTTTTTT. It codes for CAWSVGRINEKLFF.

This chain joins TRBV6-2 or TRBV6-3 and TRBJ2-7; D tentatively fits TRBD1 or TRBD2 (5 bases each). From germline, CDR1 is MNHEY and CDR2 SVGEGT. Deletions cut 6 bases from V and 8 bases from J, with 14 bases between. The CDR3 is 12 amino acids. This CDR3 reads CASRDTGTKQYF. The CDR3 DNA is TGTGCCAGCAGAGATACGGGGACGAAGCAGTACTTC.